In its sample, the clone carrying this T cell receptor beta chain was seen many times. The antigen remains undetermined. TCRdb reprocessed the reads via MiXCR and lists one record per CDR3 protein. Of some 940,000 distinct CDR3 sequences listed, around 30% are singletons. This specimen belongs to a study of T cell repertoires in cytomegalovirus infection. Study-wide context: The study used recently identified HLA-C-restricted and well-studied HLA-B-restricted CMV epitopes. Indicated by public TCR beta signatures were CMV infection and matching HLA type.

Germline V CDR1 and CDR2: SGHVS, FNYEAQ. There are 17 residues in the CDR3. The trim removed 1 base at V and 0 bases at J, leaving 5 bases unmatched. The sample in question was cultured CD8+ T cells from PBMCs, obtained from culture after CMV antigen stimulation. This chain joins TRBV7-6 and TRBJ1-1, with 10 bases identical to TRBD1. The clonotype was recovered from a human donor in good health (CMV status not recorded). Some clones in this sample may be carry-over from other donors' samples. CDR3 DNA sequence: TGTGCCAGCAGCTTAGTGTGGGGACAGGGGTTGAACACTGAAGCTTTCTTT. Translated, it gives CASSLVWGQGLNTEAFF. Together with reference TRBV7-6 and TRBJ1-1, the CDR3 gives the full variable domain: GAGVSQSPRYKVTKRGQDVALRCDPISGHVSLYWYRQALGQGPEFLTYFNYEAQQDKSGLPNDRFSAERPEGSISTLTIQRTEQRDSAMYRCASSLVWGQGLNTEAFFGQGTRLTVV.